The 29 T cell receptor beta chains below all came from one sample that was sequenced in a study of CD8 T cells in ankylosing spondylitis. MiXCR was run by TCRdb on the 5' RACE reads, yielding one entry per CDR3 protein. The sample yields 200,000 to 300,000 distinct CDR3 sequences, 8.2% seen once. Material for sequencing was blood, either unsorted or a sorted T cell fraction (not recorded which). These receptors all come from a female donor with ankylosing spondylitis or in good health (not recorded which).

This clonotype was detected many times. The chain uses TRBV5-5 and TRBJ1-1; D gene ambiguous. The CDR3 contains 16 residues. Germline values: CDR1 SGHKS, CDR2 YYEKEE (reference sequence). Between the trimmed V and J ends, which lost 2 bases and 4 bases, there was a span of 18 bases. The CDR3 DNA is TGTGCCAGCAGCTTCCCTGGCGTACGAGGCGCCACTGAAGCTTTCTTT. Residues: CASSFPGVRGATEAFF.

As regards this clonotype: This may stem from a read error, because a much larger clone lies one nucleotide away. The V gene is TRBV25-1, the J gene TRBJ2-5; D might be TRBD2 (8 bases). CDR3 size: 16 residues. In germline, CDR1 is MGHDK, CDR2 SYGVNS. The CDR3 is CVSSDMYRGGGETQYF. CDR3 DNA sequence: TGTGTCAGCAGTGACATGTACAGGGGCGGGGGGGAGACCCAGTACTTC.

This clonotype was seen repeatedly, ten times or more. The J gene is TRBJ2-3, the V gene TRBV10-3; 8 positions agree with TRBD2. Germline V gives CDR1 ENHRY, CDR2 SYGVKD. J was trimmed by 0 bases and V by 2 bases; bases with no gene match: 1. The CDR3 totals 15 residues. The CDR3: CAISEGLASTDTQYF. The CDR3 DNA sequence: TGTGCCATCAGTGAGGGACTAGCAAGCACAGATACGCAGTATTTT.

This clonotype was recorded at least ten times. J is TRBJ2-1 and V is TRBV28; 11 nucleotides agree with TRBD2. CDR3 length equals 17 residues. V gave up 5 bases and J gave up 8 bases; unmatched junction bases: 14. Per germline, CDR1 MDHEN and CDR2 SYDVKM. For the CDR3, the DNA is TGTGCCAGCAGTCCAACTTTAGCGGGAGGGCCGAGGGATGAGCAGTTCTTC. Translating it yields CASSPTLAGGPRDEQFF.

This clonotype appeared many times. V usage is TRBV23-1 and J usage is TRBJ1-1, with D tentatively TRBD1 (6 bases). TRBV23-1 is reported as an ORF; its role is uncertain. The length of the CDR3 is 14 residues. V lost 2 bases and J 4 bases, leaving 11 bases between the germline ends. CDR3 nucleotides: TGCGCCAGCAGTCAAGAACAGGGTTTCACTGAAGCTTTCTTT. This encodes CASSQEQGFTEAFF.

This clonotype was seen repeatedly, ten times or more. The CDR3 here is CASRRRDRGRDEQYF. For the CDR3, the DNA is TGTGCCAGCAGGCGTCGGGACAGGGGGAGGGACGAGCAGTACTTC. This sequence joins TRBV12-3 or TRBV12-4 and TRBJ2-7; 11 nucleotides match TRBD1. Germline trimming cut 6 bases from V and 5 bases from J; bases unmatched to any gene: 9. This CDR3 comprises 15 residues.

This clonotype has a handful of counts. The rearrangement joins TRBV20-1 to TRBJ2-1, with TRBD2 as a possible D gene (5 bases). The CDR3 totals 17 residues. V lost 3 bases and J lost 0, with 18 bases in between. The V gene's germline CDR1 is DFQATT and CDR2 SNEGSKA (reference sequence). The CDR3 DNA follows: TGCAGTGCTAGGGTCCCAGGAGGCGTAAGCTCCTACAATGAGCAGTTCTTC. This gives the protein CSARVPGGVSSYNEQFF.

This clonotype appeared many times. The CDR3 sequence: CASTSTGYEQYF. In DNA form, the CDR3 reads TGTGCCAGCACATCGACAGGGTACGAGCAGTACTTC. J is TRBJ2-7 and V is TRBV7-9; the match to TRBD1 covers 7 bases. From germline, CDR1 is SEHNR and CDR2 FQNEAQ (reference sequence). V was clipped by 7 bases and J by 4 bases; unmatched bases: 4. This CDR3 has 12 amino acids.

This clonotype was counted ten times or more. The rearrangement uses TRBV20-1 and TRBJ2-7; possibly TRBD1 for D (6 bases). CDR3 length: 13 amino acids. V gave up 0 bases and J gave up 0 bases, with 6 bases separating them. The germline V gene has CDR1 DFQATT and CDR2 SNEGSKA (reference sequence). The CDR3 nucleotides read TGCAGTGCTAGAGAGGACAGCTCCTACGAGCAGTACTTC. It encodes CSAREDSSYEQYF.

The V gene is TRBV4-3, the J gene TRBJ2-2, with D tentatively TRBD2 (6 bases). The V and J ends lost 5 bases and 8 bases respectively, with 18 bases between them. CDR1 and CDR2 (germline): LGHNA, YSLEER. The CDR3 totals 15 residues. The CDR3 DNA follows: TGCGCCAGCAGCTCAGGCGGCGCGGGGTGGGGGGAGCTGTTTTTT. Protein sequence: CASSSGGAGWGELFF.

This clonotype was seen ten or more times. This rearrangement joins TRBV29-1 to TRBJ2-5; D may be TRBD1 or TRBD2 (5 bases each). V gave up 5 bases and J gave up 7 bases, with 26 bases separating them. CDR1 is SQVTM and CDR2 is ANQGSEA in the germline V gene. The CDR3 is made up of 16 amino acids. The DNA for the CDR3 is TGCAGCGTTTACCCGGGGCCTAATTTTATCCTGGGGACCCAGTACTTC. It encodes CSVYPGPNFILGTQYF.

V and J are TRBV20-1 and TRBJ2-7; D remains unclear. Germline assignment: CDR1 DFQATT and CDR2 SNEGSKA (reference sequence). V was pared by 1 base and J by 3 bases, with 10 bases between. The CDR3 spans 13 residues. CDR3 sequence reads: CSARGPFHYEQYF. The CDR3 nucleotides read TGCAGTGCTAGAGGCCCGTTCCACTACGAGCAGTACTTC.

CDR3 DNA: TGCGCCAGCAGACCCGAGGGGTTGGACACTGAAGCTTTCTTT. It is translated as CASRPEGLDTEAFF. The V call is TRBV5-1, the J call TRBJ1-1, with D possibly matching TRBD1 (5 bases). The CDR3 length is 14 residues. Germline-derived CDR1 and CDR2 are SGHRS and YFSETQ. Trimming stripped 5 bases from V and 3 bases from J, with 14 bases between.

This clonotype was detected ten times or more. J is TRBJ1-3 and V is TRBV9; TRBD1 is a possible D gene (6 bases). V dropped 2 bases and J dropped 6 bases, with 9 bases sitting between them. Germline loops: CDR1 SGDLS, CDR2 YYNGEE. The length of the CDR3 is 13 residues. The CDR3 nucleotides read TGTGCCAGCAGCGTGGCAGGGGAAAACACCATATATTTT. It codes for CASSVAGENTIYF.

This clonotype was counted ten times or more. As DNA, the CDR3 is TGTGCCAGCAGAAGACTCGTGAGCTCCTACAATGAGCAGTTCTTC. Amino acid sequence: CASRRLVSSYNEQFF. V gene TRBV6-2 or TRBV6-3 combines with J gene TRBJ2-1, with unresolved D. Germline-derived CDR1 and CDR2 are MNHEY and SVGEGT. V lost 6 bases, J lost 0 bases, and 12 bases lay in between. This CDR3 comprises 15 residues.

In this sample, this clonotype turned up a few times. This may be a read error: a much more frequent sequence differs by one nucleotide. This chain connects TRBV28 to TRBJ2-6, with a tentative D call TRBD2 (6 bases). This CDR3 has 17 residues. Looked up from germline, CDR1 is MDHEN and CDR2 is SYDVKM. For the CDR3, the DNA is TGTGTCAGCAGTCCGCGGAGGGCTTACTCTGGGGCCAACGTCCTGACTTTC. Translated, it gives CVSSPRRAYSGANVLTF.

This clonotype was found many times. The rearrangement joins TRBV2 to TRBJ2-5; 12 bases align to TRBD2. V gave up 6 bases and J gave up 5 bases; unmatched junction bases: 10. CDR3 length: 16 residues. The germline V gene encodes CDR1 SNHLY and CDR2 FYNNEI. The CDR3 region has the DNA TGTGCCAGCAGCCTAGCGGGAGGGCGCTCTTTGGAGACCCAGTACTTC. Encoded protein: CASSLAGGRSLETQYF.

This clonotype was recorded at least ten times. The genes are TRBV11-2 and TRBJ2-3, with 9 bases that match TRBD2. In germline, CDR1 is SGHAT, CDR2 FQNNGV. CDR3 length: 16 amino acids. V was pared by 3 bases and J by 0 bases, with 4 bases of the junction left unmatched. In nucleotides, the CDR3 is TGTGCCAGCAGCTTTGGCGGGAGGGCAAGCACAGATACGCAGTATTTT. Amino acid sequence: CASSFGGRASTDTQYF. The full variable domain, completed using reference TRBV11-2 and TRBJ2-3, is EAGVAQSPRYKIIEKRQSVAFWCNPISGHATLYWYQQILGQGPKLLIQFQNNGVVDDSQLPKDRFSAERLKGVDSTLKIQPAKLEDSAVYLCASSFGGRASTDTQYFGPGTRLTVL.

There are many counts of this clonotype. The chain couples TRBV7-2 to TRBJ2-5, with no clear D. Germline CDR1 reads SGHTA; CDR2 reads FQGNSA. Trimming stripped 6 bases from V and 4 bases from J, with 24 bases between. The CDR3 has 17 residues. This CDR3 reads CASSSRILSGMGETQYF. The CDR3 coding sequence is TGTGCCAGCAGTTCCCGGATACTTAGTGGGATGGGAGAGACCCAGTACTTC.

This clonotype was recorded at least ten times. CDR3 DNA sequence: TGTGCCACCAGCAGCTTGGACAGGGGCACTGAAGCTTTCTTT. It codes for CATSSLDRGTEAFF. V usage is TRBV15 and J usage is TRBJ1-1, with 9 nucleotides matching TRBD1. This CDR3 is built from 14 residues. Germline CDR1 reads LNHNV; CDR2 reads YYDKDF (reference sequence). V was clipped by 3 bases and J by 4 bases; unmatched bases: 3. The entire variable domain, with the rest obtained from reference TRBV15 and TRBJ1-1, is as follows: DAMVIQNPRYQVTQFGKPVTLSCSQTLNHNVMYWYQQKSSQAPKLLFHYYDKDFNNEADTPDNFQSRRPNTSFCFLDIRSPGLGDTAMYLCATSSLDRGTEAFFGQGTRLTVV.

This clonotype was recorded at least ten times. This rearrangement joins TRBV12-3 or TRBV12-4 to TRBJ2-1, with TRBD2 matching over 7 bases. Trimming removed 0 bases from V and 12 bases from J; junction bases left unmatched: 11. The CDR3 totals 15 residues. CDR3 loop: CASSLAPGRRVRQFF. The CDR3 DNA is TGTGCCAGCAGTTTAGCGCCCGGGAGGAGAGTGCGGCAGTTCTTC.

Ten or more counts support this clonotype. V is TRBV29-1 and J is TRBJ2-5; D could derive from TRBD1 or TRBD2 (5 bases each). The germline gives CDR1 SQVTM, CDR2 ANQGSEA. Trimming shortened V by 1 base and J by 5 bases, and 8 bases separated the two germline ends. The CDR3 is 12 amino acids. CDR3: CSVEGGDETQYF. The CDR3 nucleotides are TGCAGCGTTGAAGGAGGGGATGAGACCCAGTACTTC.

In this sample, this clonotype turned up a few times. This chain uses TRBV7-2 with TRBJ2-7, with 7 bases lining up with TRBD1. The length of the CDR3 is 15 residues. Germline values: CDR1 SGHTA, CDR2 FQGNSA. Trimming at V came to 1 base and at J to 3 bases, leaving 6 bases not matched to a gene. The CDR3 DNA is TGTGCCAGCAGCTTAGAGGAGGACAGGAGCTACGAGCAGTACTTC. As protein: CASSLEEDRSYEQYF.

This clonotype was seen at least ten times. The chain employs TRBV4-3 and TRBJ1-2; 8 bases line up with TRBD1. CDR3 length: 16 residues. Germline V gene data show CDR1 as LGHNA and CDR2 as YSLEER. Losses at the gene ends were 4 bases for V and 5 bases for J; bases not matched to a gene: 12. Here the CDR3 DNA reads TGCGCCAGCAGCCGGTCACCTTCGGGACAGGATTATGGCTACACCTTC. Translation gives CASSRSPSGQDYGYTF.

Many counts were recorded for this clonotype. V gene TRBV20-1 combines with J gene TRBJ1-6; 8 bases map to TRBD1. The CDR3 is made up of 16 amino acids. With V trimmed by 0 bases and J by 1 base, 2 bases remained unmatched. CDR1 is DFQATT and CDR2 is SNEGSKA in the germline V gene (reference sequence). CDR3 in DNA: TGCAGTGCTAGAGATTGGACAGGGTCCTATAATTCACCCCTCCACTTT. It yields the protein CSARDWTGSYNSPLHF.

This clonotype has ten or more counts. The chain joins TRBV6-2 or TRBV6-3 to TRBJ2-7; tentatively, D is TRBD2 (5 bases). Germline V gene sequence: CDR1 MNHEY, CDR2 SVGEGT. V lost 0 bases and J lost 2, with 11 bases in between. This CDR3 is built from 15 residues. The CDR3: CASSYSRAATYEQYF. The CDR3 DNA reads TGTGCCAGCAGTTACTCTCGAGCGGCCACCTACGAGCAGTACTTC.

This clonotype has ten or more counts. This rearrangement joins TRBV20-1 to TRBJ2-2; no definite D call. The ends were cut back, 3 bases at V and 5 bases at J, with 10 bases in the middle. Per the germline V gene, CDR1 is DFQATT and CDR2 is SNEGSKA (reference sequence). This CDR3 has 13 amino acids. CDR3 sequence reads: CSARTRWTGELFF. DNA of the CDR3: TGCAGTGCTAGGACCCGGTGGACCGGGGAGCTGTTTTTT.

This clonotype was observed at least ten times. The V and J genes are TRBV30 and TRBJ2-7; a weak D match, TRBD2 (6 bases). Trimming cost V 3 bases and J 0 bases, with 27 bases left between them. This CDR3 has 19 amino acids. CDR1 is GTSNPN and CDR2 is SVGIG in the germline V gene (reference sequence). The CDR3 nucleotides read TGTGCCTGGAGCCCCTTTGGAGGGGCGCTGATCCCAAGCTCCTACGAGCAGTACTTC. It is translated as CAWSPFGGALIPSSYEQYF.

In this sample, this clonotype turned up many times. This chain connects TRBV6-5 to TRBJ2-5; possibly TRBD1 or TRBD2 for D (7 bases each). Germline loops: CDR1 MNHEY, CDR2 SVGAGI. The CDR3 runs to 16 residues. The V gene lost 0 bases and the J gene lost 3 bases, with 14 bases spanning the gap. DNA for the CDR3: TGTGCCAGCAGTTACTCACAGGGGAGGGTGGAAGAGACCCAGTACTTC. It is translated as CASSYSQGRVEETQYF.